This TCR beta chain was found in a study of T cell responses to AZD1222 COVID-19 vaccine. Libraries were prepared by immunoSEQ multiplex PCR; TCRdb keeps only in-frame clonotypes and omits some of them. In the table there are about 150,000 clones, under 95% of which are singletons. This clone was seen only a few times. This CDR3 region has 15 residues. Trimming shortened V by 7 bases and J by 0 bases, and 15 bases separated the two germline ends. The germline V gene has CDR1 MDHEN and CDR2 SYDVKM. This clonotype was obtained from an adult in good health. The chain is built from TRBV28 and TRBJ1-2, with D maybe TRBD1 (5 bases). Sample: peripheral blood, taken on day 0 of AZD1222 vaccination. The CDR3 DNA reads as TGTGCCAGCACTCCCCCCGGGACGGCTAACTATGGCTACACCTTC. This encodes CASTPPGTANYGYTF.